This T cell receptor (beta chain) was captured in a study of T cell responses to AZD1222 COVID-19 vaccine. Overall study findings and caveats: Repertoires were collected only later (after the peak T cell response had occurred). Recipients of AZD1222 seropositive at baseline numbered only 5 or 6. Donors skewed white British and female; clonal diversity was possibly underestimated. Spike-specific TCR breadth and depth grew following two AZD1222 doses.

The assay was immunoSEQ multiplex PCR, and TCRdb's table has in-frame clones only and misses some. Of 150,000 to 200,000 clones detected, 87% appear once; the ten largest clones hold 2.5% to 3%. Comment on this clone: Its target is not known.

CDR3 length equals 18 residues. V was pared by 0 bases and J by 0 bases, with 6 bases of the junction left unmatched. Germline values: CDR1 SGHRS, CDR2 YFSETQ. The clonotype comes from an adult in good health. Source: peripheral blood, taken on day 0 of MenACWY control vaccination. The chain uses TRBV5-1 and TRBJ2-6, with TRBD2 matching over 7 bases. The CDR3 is CASSLVAGPPSGANVLTF. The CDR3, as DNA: TGCGCCAGCAGCTTGGTAGCGGGCCCGCCCTCTGGGGCCAACGTCCTGACTTTC.